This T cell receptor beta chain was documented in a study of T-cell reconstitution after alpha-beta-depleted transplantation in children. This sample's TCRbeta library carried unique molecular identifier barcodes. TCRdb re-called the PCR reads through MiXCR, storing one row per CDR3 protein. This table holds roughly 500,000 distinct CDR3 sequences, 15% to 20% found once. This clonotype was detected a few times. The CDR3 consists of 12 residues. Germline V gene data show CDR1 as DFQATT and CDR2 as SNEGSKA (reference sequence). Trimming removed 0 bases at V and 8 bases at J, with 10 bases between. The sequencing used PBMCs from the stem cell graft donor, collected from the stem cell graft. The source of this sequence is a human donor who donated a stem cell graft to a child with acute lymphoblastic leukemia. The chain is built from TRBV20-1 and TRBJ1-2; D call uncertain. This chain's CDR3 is CSARDSDEGYTF. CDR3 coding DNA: TGCAGTGCTAGAGATAGTGACGAGGGCTACACCTTC.